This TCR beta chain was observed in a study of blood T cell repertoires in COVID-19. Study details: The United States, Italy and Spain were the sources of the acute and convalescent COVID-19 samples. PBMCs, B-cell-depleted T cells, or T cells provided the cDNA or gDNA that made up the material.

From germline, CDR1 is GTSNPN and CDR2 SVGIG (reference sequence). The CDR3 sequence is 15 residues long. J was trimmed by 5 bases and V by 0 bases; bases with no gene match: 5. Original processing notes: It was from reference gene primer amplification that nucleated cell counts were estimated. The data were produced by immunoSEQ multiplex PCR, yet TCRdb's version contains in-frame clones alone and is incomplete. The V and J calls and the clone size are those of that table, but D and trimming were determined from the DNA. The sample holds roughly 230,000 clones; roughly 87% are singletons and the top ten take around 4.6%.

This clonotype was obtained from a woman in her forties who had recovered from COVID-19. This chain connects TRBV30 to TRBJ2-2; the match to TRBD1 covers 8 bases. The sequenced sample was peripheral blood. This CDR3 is CAWSVGTGWTGELFF. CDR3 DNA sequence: TGTGCCTGGAGTGTCGGGACAGGTTGGACCGGGGAGCTGTTTTTT. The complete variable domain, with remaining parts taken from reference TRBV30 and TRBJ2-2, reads SQTIHQWPATLVQPVGSPLSLECTVEGTSNPNLYWYRQAAGRGLQLLFYSVGIGQISSEVPQNLSASRPQDRQFILSSKKLLLSDSGFYLCAWSVGTGWTGELFFGEGSRLTVL.